This passage covers 16 T cell receptor beta chains from one sample sequenced in a study of T cells in Graves' hyperthyroidism and ophthalmopathy. Amplified TCR beta CDR3 regions derived from RNA transcripts. The TCR CDR3 first-round RT-PCR relied on the HTBI primer set. TCRdb passed the multiplex PCR reads through MiXCR, listing each CDR3 protein once. This sample has around 300,000 distinct CDR3 sequences; roughly an eighth occur once, and the top ten carry 7.9%. Sequenced material: blood. These receptor sequences come from a woman aged 40-49 years with Graves' hyperthyroidism.

Turning to this clonotype: At one end, the junction sequence differs from germline, possibly due to a read error. The chain couples TRBV7-7 to TRBJ2-1, with D unclear. Germline-derived CDR1 and CDR2 are SSHAT and FNYEAQ (reference sequence). This CDR3 comprises 14 residues. CDR3 amino acids: CASSLAGVHNEQFF. Written as DNA, the CDR3 is TGTGCTAGCAGCTTAGCCGGAGTCCACAATGAGCAGTTCTTC.

This clonotype was observed many times. The chain couples TRBV3-1 to TRBJ2-5; 7 nucleotides match TRBD1. The J segment lost 11 bases and the V segment lost 5 bases, leaving 5 bases of the junction unmatched. Germline lookup yields CDR1 LGHDT and CDR2 YNNKEL (reference sequence). The CDR3 extends over 11 amino acids. CDR3 amino acids: CASSSTGAQYF. CDR3 nucleotide sequence: TGTGCCAGCAGCTCAACAGGGGCACAGTACTTC.

This clonotype was observed at least ten times. The chain is built from TRBV28 and TRBJ1-5; TRBD1 matches 7 bases. Germline V CDR1 and CDR2: MDHEN, SYDVKM. There are 12 residues in the CDR3. Trimming cost V 7 bases and J 6 bases; bases outside gene matches: 3. Here the CDR3 DNA reads TGTGCCAGCACTCAGGGGGGTCAGCCCCAGCATTTT. Translation: CASTQGGQPQHF.

In its sample, this clonotype was seen many times. The chain carries TRBV2 and TRBJ2-1; 10 bases align to TRBD1. The germline CDR1 and CDR2 sequences are SNHLY and FYNNEI. The CDR3 loop spans 13 amino acids. V shed 2 bases, J shed 12 bases, and the junction held 4 bases outside the gene matches. In DNA form, the CDR3 reads TGTGCCAGCAGTGAATATAGGGACAGGGGGCAGTTCTTC. It yields the protein CASSEYRDRGQFF.

This clonotype was counted ten times or more. V is TRBV3-1 and J is TRBJ1-1; D gene unclear. Trimming took 2 bases from V and 4 from J, leaving 11 bases between them. This CDR3 is 14 amino acids long. Germline CDR1 LGHDT, CDR2 YNNKEL (reference sequence). The CDR3 spells CASSQSGSGTEAFF. Written as DNA, the CDR3 is TGTGCCAGCAGCCAATCGGGGTCGGGCACTGAAGCTTTCTTT.

V gene TRBV27 combines with J gene TRBJ2-5; the match to TRBD2 covers 15 bases. The CDR3 is 19 amino acids. With V trimmed by 5 bases and J by 5 bases, 15 bases remained unmatched. Germline V gene sequence: CDR1 MNHEY, CDR2 SMNVEV (reference sequence). In DNA, the CDR3 is TGTGCCAGCAGTGCCGGACTAGCGGGAGGGCCAGGTGTATGGGAGACCCAGTACTTC. It codes for CASSAGLAGGPGVWETQYF.

This clonotype has just a few counts. CDR3 region: CASSSGRAGFSYEQYF. In DNA form, the CDR3 reads TGTGCCAGTAGTTCAGGAAGGGCGGGCTTCTCCTACGAGCAGTACTTC. The rearrangement uses TRBV19 and TRBJ2-7, with D perhaps TRBD2 (5 bases). Germline V lookup: CDR1 LNHDA, CDR2 SQIVND (reference sequence). The germline V and J ends were trimmed by 5 bases and 0 bases, with 17 bases remaining between them. The CDR3 is made up of 16 amino acids.

This clonotype was seen at least ten times. The chain couples TRBV7-8 to TRBJ2-3, with D tentatively TRBD1 (6 bases). V shed 0 bases and J shed 10 bases, with 17 bases lying between them. The CDR3 length is 15 residues. Germline CDR1 and CDR2: SGHVS and FQNEAQ. CDR3 sequence reads: CASSLAGTSVGAQYF. For the CDR3, the DNA is TGTGCCAGCAGCTTAGCTGGGACATCCGTTGGGGCGCAGTATTTT.

Ten or more counts support this clonotype. In DNA, the CDR3 is TGCAGCGATGGGATAGCCAGCACAGATACGCAGTATTTT. This codes for CSDGIASTDTQYF. The V gene is TRBV29-1, the J gene TRBJ2-3; D is unclear. Germline V gene data show CDR1 as SQVTM and CDR2 as ANQGSEA. This CDR3 spans 13 amino acids. V was clipped by 7 bases and J by 0 bases, with 11 bases between them.

This clonotype has at least ten counts. The J gene is TRBJ1-1, the V gene TRBV25-1; the D gene is possibly TRBD1 (6 bases). Trimming stripped 4 bases from V and 10 bases from J, with 13 bases between. CDR1 is MGHDK and CDR2 is SYGVNS in the germline V gene. The CDR3 is made up of 12 amino acids. The CDR3 DNA reads as TGTGCCAGCAGTGCCCTTGGGGGGGCAGCTTTCTTT. Its translation is CASSALGGAAFF.

There are many counts of this clonotype. The chain combines TRBV29-1 with TRBJ2-5, with 9 bases aligning to TRBD1. The V and J ends lost 5 bases and 5 bases, in that order; junction bases with no gene match: 6. CDR3 length: 13 amino acids. Germline-derived CDR1 and CDR2 are SQVTM and ANQGSEA. This CDR3 is CSVTGGAGETQYF. Here the CDR3 DNA reads TGCAGCGTTACAGGGGGCGCCGGGGAGACCCAGTACTTC.

This clonotype has ten or more counts. The chain combines TRBV7-2 with TRBJ2-1; 7 bases align to TRBD1. V shed 5 bases, J shed 3 bases, and the junction held 4 bases outside the gene matches. The CDR3 runs 14 residues. CDR1 is SGHTA, CDR2 FQGNSA, per germline. The CDR3 nucleotides are TGTGCCAGCAGCCGGACAGGTATCTACAATGAGCAGTTCTTC. Translation gives CASSRTGIYNEQFF.

The gene calls are TRBV25-1 and TRBJ1-4; D is possibly TRBD1 (6 bases). In germline, CDR1 is MGHDK, CDR2 SYGVNS. The ends were cut back, 5 bases at V and 0 bases at J, with 13 bases in the middle. The CDR3 covers 16 residues. CDR3 loop: CASSKTGLATNEKLFF. CDR3 sequence (DNA): TGTGCCAGCAGTAAGACAGGACTGGCAACTAATGAAAAACTGTTTTTT.

Points on this clonotype: A read error may explain this, as a much larger clone is one base away. J is TRBJ2-1 and V is TRBV12-5; TRBD2 is a possible D gene (5 bases). The germline V gene has CDR1 LGHNT and CDR2 FRNRAP. The CDR3 is 13 residues long. The CDR3: CARGLIGLNEQFF. CDR3 sequence (DNA): TGTGCTCGTGGTCTGATAGGACTTAATGAGCAGTTCTTC.

This clonotype showed up many times. The genes are TRBV5-1 and TRBJ2-1, with 8 bases aligning to TRBD1. The CDR3 is 16 residues long. Germline V gene sequence: CDR1 SGHRS, CDR2 YFSETQ. V was clipped by 3 bases and J by 4 bases; unmatched bases: 9. Written as DNA, the CDR3 is TGCGCCAGCAGCTCTCCCGACAGGGGCGAATACAATGAGCAGTTCTTC. The encoded protein is CASSSPDRGEYNEQFF. The full variable domain, in which reference TRBV5-1 and TRBJ2-1 provide the parts outside the CDR3, is KAGVTQTPRYLIKTRGQQVTLSCSPISGHRSVSWYQQTPGQGLQFLFEYFSETQRNKGNFPGRFSGRQFSNSRSEMNVSTLELGDSALYLCASSSPDRGEYNEQFFGPGTRLTVL.

This clonotype has only a few counts. The rearrangement links TRBV19 to TRBJ2-1, with TRBD1 matching over 11 bases. The germline CDR1 and CDR2 sequences are LNHDA and SQIVND (reference sequence). Losses at the gene ends were 3 bases for V and 6 bases for J; bases not matched to a gene: 4. The CDR3 consists of 15 residues. CDR3 region: CASSITGTGGNEQFF. The DNA of the CDR3 is TGTGCCAGTAGTATCACCGGGACAGGGGGCAATGAGCAGTTCTTC.